A single T cell receptor beta chain is shown here with its context. This sample is drawn from a study of blood T cell repertoires in COVID-19. Study-wide context: The cDNA or gDNA used as material had been derived from T cells, B-cell-depleted T cells, or PBMCs.

The repertoire was sequenced with immunoSEQ multiplex PCR; TCRdb's copy has only in-frame clones and lacks some. Of 120,000 to 150,000 clones in the sample, 75% to 90% were seen once. The source material was peripheral blood. The TCR comes from a woman aged 60 to 75 with active COVID-19.

The CDR3 DNA follows: TGTGCCAGCCGAAGGCAGGGCTACACCGGGGAGCTGTTTTTT. Translation gives CASRRQGYTGELFF. The genes are TRBV19 and TRBJ2-2; D is perhaps TRBD1 (5 bases). From germline, CDR1 is LNHDA and CDR2 SQIVND (reference sequence). Trimming stripped 9 bases from V and 3 bases from J, with 14 bases between. The CDR3 length is 14 residues.